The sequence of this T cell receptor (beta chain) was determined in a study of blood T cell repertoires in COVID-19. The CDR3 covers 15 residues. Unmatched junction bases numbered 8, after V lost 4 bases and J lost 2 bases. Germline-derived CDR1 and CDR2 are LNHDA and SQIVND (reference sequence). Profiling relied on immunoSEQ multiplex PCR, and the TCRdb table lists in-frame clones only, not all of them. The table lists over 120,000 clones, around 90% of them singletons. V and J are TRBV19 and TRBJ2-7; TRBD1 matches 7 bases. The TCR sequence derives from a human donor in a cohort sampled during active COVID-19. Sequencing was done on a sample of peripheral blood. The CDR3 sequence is CASSTRDSETYEQYF. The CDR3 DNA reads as TGTGCCAGTAGTACCCGGGACAGCGAAACCTACGAGCAGTACTTC.